This T cell receptor beta chain was retrieved from a study of T-cell reconstitution after alpha-beta-depleted transplantation in children. The TCRbeta library incorporated unique molecular identifiers. TCRdb reanalysed the PCR reads using MiXCR and keeps one entry per CDR3 protein. The table shows about 640,000 distinct CDR3 sequences, with approximately 16% occurring only once. V lost 0 bases to trimming and J lost 7 bases, with 16 bases between them. This CDR3 has 15 amino acids. CDR1 DFQATT and CDR2 SNEGSKA come from the germline V gene (reference sequence). The sample holds a few counts of this clonotype.

This TCR came from a human donor who donated a stem cell graft to a child with acute myeloid leukemia. This specimen was PBMCs from the stem cell graft donor, taken from the stem cell graft. This chain uses TRBV20-1 with TRBJ2-1; unclear D gene. The chain's CDR3 is CSARERAGRPNEQFF. CDR3 DNA: TGCAGTGCTAGAGAGAGAGCCGGCCGACCGAATGAGCAGTTCTTC.